This TCR beta chain originates from a study of Ad26.COV2.S vaccination and SARS-CoV-2 variants. Overall study context: Participants got Ad26.COV2.S intramuscularly, once or twice 56 days apart.

Per the germline V gene, CDR1 is MNHEY and CDR2 is SMNVEV (reference sequence). Trimming took 2 bases from V and 4 from J, leaving 18 bases between them. CDR3 size: 16 residues. Produced via immunoSEQ multiplex PCR; TCRdb's table is partial and in-frame only. The repertoire has hundreds of thousands of clones, 80% to 90% of them found once; the top ten carry almost 7.5%. Sample treatment: approximately 18 received Ad26.COV2.S at low or high dose, single or two shots; about 5 received placebo; per-sample allocation not given. Samples were taken on day 63 after the first vaccine or placebo injection. Within Boston, the person who donated was an adult of 18-55 years.

The TCR sequence derives from a person between 18 and 59 years old who received the Ad26.COV2.S COVID-19 vaccine or a placebo. The input for sequencing was peripheral blood, taken in a trial of Ad26.COV2.S vaccine versus placebo. The chain combines TRBV27 with TRBJ2-7, with D tentatively TRBD2 (6 bases). The CDR3 loop is CASSLSPSGVGYEQYF. For the CDR3, the DNA is TGTGCCAGCAGTTTAAGCCCGTCGGGAGTGGGGTACGAGCAGTACTTC.